The 25 T cell receptor beta chains in this list originate from one sample, sequenced in a study of blood T cells in healthy people across ages. PCR was performed a second time for 7 to 11 cycles using a sample-barcoded 5' primer and a J-beta primer mix. Using its own MiXCR run on the 5' RACE reads, TCRdb lists one record per CDR3 protein. The sample has 1.5 million to 2 million distinct CDR3 sequences, more than 35% seen once. The source material was blood. The receptors were gathered from a human donor in good health.

V is TRBV20-1 and J is TRBJ2-1; 7 bases fit TRBD2. With 3 bases clipped from V and 0 bases from J, the junction kept 11 bases outside the gene matches. This CDR3 spans 17 amino acids. Germline loops: CDR1 DFQATT, CDR2 SNEGSKA (reference sequence). The CDR3: CSARLTGTTDSYNEQFF. DNA for the CDR3: TGCAGTGCTAGGCTTACCGGGACTACCGACTCCTACAATGAGCAGTTCTTC.

There are a few counts of this clonotype. The J gene is TRBJ1-1, the V gene TRBV12-3 or TRBV12-4; tentative D call: TRBD1 (5 bases). The germline V and J ends were trimmed by 1 base and 5 bases, with 8 bases remaining between them. The CDR3 has 13 amino acids. The DNA for the CDR3 is TGTGCCAGCAGTTTAGTAGGGGTTACTGAAGCTTTCTTT. Translation: CASSLVGVTEAFF.

This chain links TRBV20-1 with TRBJ2-1; tentatively, D is TRBD1 or TRBD2 (5 bases each). This CDR3 has 13 amino acids. The V end was cut by 1 base, the J end by 7 bases, with 11 bases between. Looked up from germline, CDR1 is DFQATT and CDR2 is SNEGSKA (reference sequence). This chain's CDR3 is CSARARGRNEQFF. In DNA form, the CDR3 reads TGCAGTGCTAGAGCGAGGGGCAGGAATGAGCAGTTCTTC.

This clonotype was seen a handful of times. The chain employs TRBV7-2 and TRBJ1-1; D might be TRBD1 (5 bases). Germline CDR1 reads SGHTA; CDR2 reads FQGNSA. The CDR3 spans 16 residues. Deletions cut 5 bases from V and 4 bases from J, with 20 bases between. CDR3 in DNA: TGTGCCAGCAGCGGATTGGGTGTAAGGGGCTTCACTGAAGCTTTCTTT. Translated, it gives CASSGLGVRGFTEAFF.

This rearrangement joins TRBV5-1 to TRBJ1-5, with TRBD1 identical over 10 bases. The J segment lost 4 bases and the V segment lost 4 bases, leaving 8 bases of the junction unmatched. The CDR3 runs to 16 residues. Germline CDR1 reads SGHRS; CDR2 reads YFSETQ. The CDR3 loop is CASSKGGQGTNQPQHF. The CDR3 DNA follows: TGCGCCAGCAGCAAAGGGGGACAGGGGACTAATCAGCCCCAGCATTTT.

This clonotype was detected only a few times. This chain connects TRBV29-1 to TRBJ2-7, with D hard to call. The DNA end lines up better with TRBJ2-5; the J call may be wrong. The CDR3 is 13 residues long. The germline V gene encodes CDR1 SQVTM and CDR2 ANQGSEA. The CDR3 nucleotides are TGCAGCGTTATGGGAAAGATGCGAGAGACCCAGTACTTC. Protein sequence: CSVMGKMRETQYF.

The V call is TRBV4-1, the J call TRBJ1-6, with D unclear. The V end lost 0 bases, the J end lost 6 bases, and 6 bases lay between the germline ends. CDR3 length equals 14 residues. CDR1 MGHRA and CDR2 YSYEKL come from the germline V gene. As DNA, the CDR3 is TGCGCCAGCAGCCAAGACTCCGGTAATTCACCCCTCCACTTT. As protein: CASSQDSGNSPLHF.

This clonotype appeared a few times. The chain is built from TRBV5-1 and TRBJ1-5; 7 nucleotides match TRBD1. The CDR3 totals 13 residues. The ends lost 10 bases at V and 4 bases at J; junction bases unmatched: 8. The germline gives CDR1 SGHRS, CDR2 YFSETQ. CDR3 protein: CASRQGENQPQHF. The CDR3, as DNA: TGCGCCTCACGACAGGGAGAGAATCAGCCCCAGCATTTT.

The chain links TRBV5-1 to TRBJ1-1, with D unclear. Per germline, CDR1 SGHRS and CDR2 YFSETQ. The CDR3 runs to 17 residues. V was clipped by 0 bases and J by 3 bases, with 18 bases between them. Here the CDR3 reads CASSLEFGGFAYTEAFF. In DNA form, the CDR3 reads TGCGCCAGCAGCTTGGAGTTCGGCGGATTTGCCTACACTGAAGCTTTCTTT.

This clonotype was detected once. V and J are TRBV7-3 and TRBJ1-5, with D maybe TRBD1 (5 bases). The germline V gene encodes CDR1 SGHTA and CDR2 FQGTGA. The CDR3 spans 15 residues. The V and J ends lost 4 bases and 4 bases respectively, with 14 bases between them. In nucleotides, the CDR3 is TGTGCCAGCAGCTCGACCGGGGCCGCTAATCAGCCCCAGCATTTT. This encodes CASSSTGAANQPQHF.

This clonotype was observed a few times. This sequence joins TRBV12-3 or TRBV12-4 and TRBJ1-5; D not certain. With 3 bases removed from V and 8 bases from J, the gap between germline ends came to 11 bases. The CDR3 sequence is 13 residues long. This CDR3 reads CASSFRHAEPQHF. Here the CDR3 DNA reads TGTGCCAGCAGTTTTAGACATGCGGAGCCCCAGCATTTT.

This clonotype was detected a few times. The rearrangement uses TRBV12-3 or TRBV12-4 and TRBJ1-1; D is perhaps TRBD1 (6 bases). The CDR3 runs 13 residues. CDR3 DNA sequence: TGTACTGGACAGAAAAGAATGAACACTGAAGCTTTCTTT. Protein product: CTGQKRMNTEAFF.

The chain recombines TRBV7-2 with TRBJ1-1, with TRBD1 identical over 7 bases. The germline V gene encodes CDR1 SGHTA and CDR2 FQGNSA. The CDR3 sequence is 16 residues long. Losses at the gene ends were 5 bases for V and 0 bases for J; bases not matched to a gene: 9. CDR3 amino acids: CASSARTGLLNTEAFF. CDR3 nucleotide sequence: TGTGCCAGCAGCGCACGGACAGGCCTCTTGAACACTGAAGCTTTCTTT.

The chain links TRBV4-3 to TRBJ2-7, with 8 bases fitting TRBD1. Germline CDR1 LGHNA, CDR2 YSLEER. V lost 1 base, J lost 7 bases, and 6 bases stayed unmatched. The CDR3 has 14 residues. The CDR3 nucleotides are TGCGCCAGCAGCCAAGTACTCAGGGGGCATGAGCAGTACTTC. It encodes CASSQVLRGHEQYF.

As DNA, the CDR3 is TGCGCCAGCAGCCAAGGGACAGGAGGTTTAGGCGGGGAGCTGTTTTTT. Translating it yields CASSQGTGGLGGELFF. V and J are TRBV4-3 and TRBJ2-2; 7 bases line up with TRBD1. CDR3 size: 16 residues. CDR1 and CDR2 from the germline V gene are LGHNA and YSLEER. The ends lost 1 base at V and 7 bases at J; junction bases unmatched: 9.

This clonotype has just a few counts. The chain employs TRBV4-2 and TRBJ2-2; 13 bases are a match to TRBD2. J gave up 7 bases and V 4 bases, and 9 bases lay outside the gene matches. Germline V gene data show CDR1 as LGHNA and CDR2 as YNFKEQ. This CDR3 has 17 residues. The CDR3 DNA reads TGTGCCAGCAGCCCTCCGGGACTAGCGGGGAGGAACGGGGAGCTGTTTTTT. Translating it yields CASSPPGLAGRNGELFF.

This clonotype turned up a few times. The V call is TRBV28, the J call TRBJ2-3, with 13 bases fitting TRBD2. Germline V gene data show CDR1 as MDHEN and CDR2 as SYDVKM. The CDR3 is 16 residues long. V shed 5 bases and J 4 bases; nucleotides not matched to a gene: 6. CDR3 amino acids: CASSTGLAGYADTQYF. In DNA, the CDR3 is TGTGCCAGCAGTACGGGACTAGCGGGGTATGCAGATACGCAGTATTTT.

J is TRBJ2-4 and V is TRBV29-1, with 9 nucleotides matching TRBD2. Judging by the DNA end, TRBJ2-5 fits better; the J call may be wrong. The CDR3 consists of 13 residues. CDR1 is SQVTM and CDR2 is ANQGSEA in the germline V gene. The CDR3 DNA reads TGCAGCGTTGCGGTAGCGGGGGAAGAGACCCAGTACTTC. Translating gives CSVAVAGEETQYF.

This clonotype has a handful of counts. The germline gene is not matched at one end of the junction; a read error may be the cause. This chain links TRBV6-5 with TRBJ2-5; D is ambiguous. This CDR3 contains 14 residues. Germline V gene data show CDR1 as MNHEY and CDR2 as SVGAGI. CDR3 loop: CASSYSNKPGTQYF. CDR3 in DNA: TGTGCCAGTAGTTACTCAAACAAACCAGGGACCCAGTACTTC.

In its sample, this clonotype was seen a few times. The rearrangement uses TRBV4-3 and TRBJ1-1; TRBD1 matches 7 bases. The trim removed 3 bases at V and 2 bases at J, leaving 6 bases unmatched. Germline CDR1 is LGHNA and CDR2 is YSLEER. This CDR3 region has 15 residues. Written as DNA, the CDR3 is TGCGCCAGCAGCCAGAGGGGACAGCCAAACACTGAAGCTTTCTTT. It translates to CASSQRGQPNTEAFF.

This clonotype was detected only a few times. J is TRBJ2-5 and V is TRBV5-1; TRBD2 agrees at 11 bases. There are 14 residues in the CDR3. Germline V CDR1 and CDR2: SGHRS, YFSETQ. Unmatched junction bases numbered 4, after V lost 4 bases and J lost 5 bases. The CDR3 region is CASSQLAGEETQYF. In DNA, the CDR3 is TGCGCCAGCAGCCAACTAGCGGGGGAGGAGACCCAGTACTTC.

The chain is built from TRBV7-2 and TRBJ2-3; 8 bases agree with TRBD2. The length of the CDR3 is 15 residues. The germline V gene encodes CDR1 SGHTA and CDR2 FQGNSA. V gave up 5 bases and J gave up 4 bases; unmatched junction bases: 8. CDR3 amino acids: CASSESGGPPDTQYF. CDR3 bases: TGTGCCAGCAGCGAGAGCGGGGGCCCCCCAGATACGCAGTATTTT.

The chain combines TRBV12-3 or TRBV12-4 with TRBJ2-5, with a tentative D call TRBD1 (5 bases). Trimming took 6 bases from V and 4 from J, leaving 18 bases between them. The CDR3 extends over 15 amino acids. As DNA, the CDR3 is TGTGCCAGCAGACCCAGGGCCCTCGGTGGAGAGACCCAGTACTTC. Translation: CASRPRALGGETQYF.

The chain links TRBV20-1 to TRBJ2-7; the D gene could be TRBD1 or TRBD2 (5 bases each). This CDR3 comprises 14 residues. Germline V gene lookup returns CDR1 DFQATT and CDR2 SNEGSKA (reference sequence). Deletions cut 6 bases from V and 2 bases from J, with 17 bases between. The CDR3 is CSARAPGPAYEQYF. The CDR3 nucleotides read TGCAGTGCCCGGGCCCCGGGACCAGCCTACGAGCAGTACTTC.

V and J are TRBV7-3 and TRBJ2-3; 10 bases map to TRBD2. The CDR3 has 16 residues. J gave up 8 bases and V 5 bases, and 13 bases lay outside the gene matches. Germline CDR1 is SGHTA and CDR2 is FQGTGA. As DNA, the CDR3 is TGTGCCAGCAGCCCCCGTGAAGCGGGGGGGCCGGGTACGCAGTATTTT. Residues: CASSPREAGGPGTQYF.